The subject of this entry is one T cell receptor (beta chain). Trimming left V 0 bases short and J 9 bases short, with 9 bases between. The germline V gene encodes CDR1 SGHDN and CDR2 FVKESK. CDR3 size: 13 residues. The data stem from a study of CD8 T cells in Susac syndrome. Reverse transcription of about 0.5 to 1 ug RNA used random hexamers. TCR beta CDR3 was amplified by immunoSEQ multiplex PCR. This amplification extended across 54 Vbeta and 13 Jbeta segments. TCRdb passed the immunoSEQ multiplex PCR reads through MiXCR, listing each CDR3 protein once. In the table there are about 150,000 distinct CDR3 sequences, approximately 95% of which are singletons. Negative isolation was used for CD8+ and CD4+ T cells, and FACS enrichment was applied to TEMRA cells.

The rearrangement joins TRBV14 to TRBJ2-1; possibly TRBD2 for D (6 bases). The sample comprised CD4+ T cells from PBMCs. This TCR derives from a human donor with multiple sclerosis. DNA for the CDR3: TGTGCCAGCAGCCAAGATTTGGGGGGTGAGCAGTTCTTC. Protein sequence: CASSQDLGGEQFF.